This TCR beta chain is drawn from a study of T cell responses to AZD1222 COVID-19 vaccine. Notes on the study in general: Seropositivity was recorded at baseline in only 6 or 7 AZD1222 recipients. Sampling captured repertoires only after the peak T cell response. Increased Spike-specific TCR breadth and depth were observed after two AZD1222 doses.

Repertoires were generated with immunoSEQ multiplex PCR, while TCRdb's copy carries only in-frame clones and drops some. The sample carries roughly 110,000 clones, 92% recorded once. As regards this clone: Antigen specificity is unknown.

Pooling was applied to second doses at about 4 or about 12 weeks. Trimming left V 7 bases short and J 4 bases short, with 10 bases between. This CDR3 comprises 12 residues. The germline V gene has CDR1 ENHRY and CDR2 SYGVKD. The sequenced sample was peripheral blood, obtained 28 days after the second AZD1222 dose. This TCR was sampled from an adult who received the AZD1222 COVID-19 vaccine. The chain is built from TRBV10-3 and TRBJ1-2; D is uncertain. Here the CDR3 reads CAITAEFYGYTF. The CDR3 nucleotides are TGTGCCATCACGGCCGAGTTCTATGGCTACACCTTC.